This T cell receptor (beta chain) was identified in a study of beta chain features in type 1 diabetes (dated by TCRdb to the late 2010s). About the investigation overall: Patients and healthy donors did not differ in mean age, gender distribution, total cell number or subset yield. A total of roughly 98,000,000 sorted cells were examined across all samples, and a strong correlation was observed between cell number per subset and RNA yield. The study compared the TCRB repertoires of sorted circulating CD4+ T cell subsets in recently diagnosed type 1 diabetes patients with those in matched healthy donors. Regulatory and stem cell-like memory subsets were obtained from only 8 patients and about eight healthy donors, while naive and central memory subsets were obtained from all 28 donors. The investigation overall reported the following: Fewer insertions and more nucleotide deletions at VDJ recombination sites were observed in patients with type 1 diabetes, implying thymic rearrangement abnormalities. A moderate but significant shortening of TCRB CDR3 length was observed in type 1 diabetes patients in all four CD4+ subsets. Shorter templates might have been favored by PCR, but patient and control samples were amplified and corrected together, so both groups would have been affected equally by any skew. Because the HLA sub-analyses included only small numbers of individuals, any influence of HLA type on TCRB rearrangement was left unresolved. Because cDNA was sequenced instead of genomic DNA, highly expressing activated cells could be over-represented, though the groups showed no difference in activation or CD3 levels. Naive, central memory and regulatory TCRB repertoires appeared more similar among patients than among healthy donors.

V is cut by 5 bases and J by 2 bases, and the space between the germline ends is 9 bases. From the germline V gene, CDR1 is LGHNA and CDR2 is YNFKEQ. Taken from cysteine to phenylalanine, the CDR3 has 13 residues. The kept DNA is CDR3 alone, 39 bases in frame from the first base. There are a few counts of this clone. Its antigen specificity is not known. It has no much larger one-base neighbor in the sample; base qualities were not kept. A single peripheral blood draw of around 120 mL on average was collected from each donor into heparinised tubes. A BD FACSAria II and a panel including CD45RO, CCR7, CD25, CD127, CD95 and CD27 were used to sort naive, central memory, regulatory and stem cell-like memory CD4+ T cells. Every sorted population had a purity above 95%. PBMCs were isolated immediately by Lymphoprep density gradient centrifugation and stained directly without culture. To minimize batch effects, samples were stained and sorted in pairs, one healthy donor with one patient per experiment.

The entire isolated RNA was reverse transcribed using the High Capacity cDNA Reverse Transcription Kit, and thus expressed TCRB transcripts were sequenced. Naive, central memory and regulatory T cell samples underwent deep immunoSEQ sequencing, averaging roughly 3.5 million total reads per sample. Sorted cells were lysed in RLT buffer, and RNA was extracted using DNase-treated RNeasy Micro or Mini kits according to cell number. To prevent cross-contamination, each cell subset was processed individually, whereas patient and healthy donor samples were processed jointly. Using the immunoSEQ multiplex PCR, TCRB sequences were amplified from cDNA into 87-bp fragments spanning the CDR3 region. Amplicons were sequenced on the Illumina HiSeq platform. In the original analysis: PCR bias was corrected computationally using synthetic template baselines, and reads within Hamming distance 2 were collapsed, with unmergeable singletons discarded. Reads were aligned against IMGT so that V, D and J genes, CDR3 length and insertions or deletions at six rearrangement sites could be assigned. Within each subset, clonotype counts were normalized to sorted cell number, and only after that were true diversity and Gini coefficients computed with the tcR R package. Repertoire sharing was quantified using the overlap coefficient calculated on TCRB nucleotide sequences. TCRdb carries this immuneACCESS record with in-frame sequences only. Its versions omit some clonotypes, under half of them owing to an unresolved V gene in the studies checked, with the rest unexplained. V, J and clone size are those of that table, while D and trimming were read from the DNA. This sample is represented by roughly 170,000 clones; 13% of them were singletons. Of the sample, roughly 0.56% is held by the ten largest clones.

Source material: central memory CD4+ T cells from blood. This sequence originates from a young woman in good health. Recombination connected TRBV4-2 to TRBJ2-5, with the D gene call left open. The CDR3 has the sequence CASSLLSQETQYF. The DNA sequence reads TGTGCCAGCAGCTTGCTATCACAAGAGACCCAGTACTTC.